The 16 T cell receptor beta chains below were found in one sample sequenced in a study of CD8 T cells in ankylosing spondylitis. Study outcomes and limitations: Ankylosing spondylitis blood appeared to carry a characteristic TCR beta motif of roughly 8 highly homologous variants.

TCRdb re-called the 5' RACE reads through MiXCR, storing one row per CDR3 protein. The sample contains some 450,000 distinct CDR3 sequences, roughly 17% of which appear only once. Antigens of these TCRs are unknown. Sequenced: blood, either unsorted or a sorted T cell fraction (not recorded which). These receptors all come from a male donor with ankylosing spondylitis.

The CDR3 protein is CAWSVPPGVYEQYF. CDR3 coding DNA: TGTGCCTGGAGTGTACCACCCGGGGTCTACGAGCAGTACTTC. The rearrangement joins TRBV30 to TRBJ2-7; possible D gene TRBD2, 5 bases. Germline CDR1 is GTSNPN and CDR2 is SVGIG (reference sequence). The ends were cut back, 0 bases at V and 3 bases at J, with 12 bases in the middle. This CDR3 has 14 amino acids.

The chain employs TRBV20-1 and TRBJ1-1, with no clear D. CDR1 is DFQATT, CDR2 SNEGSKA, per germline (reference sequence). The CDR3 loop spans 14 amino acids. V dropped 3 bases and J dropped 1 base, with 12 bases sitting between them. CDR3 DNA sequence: TGCAGTGCTAGTAAGGGTTTCACGAACACTGAAGCTTTCTTT. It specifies CSASKGFTNTEAFF.

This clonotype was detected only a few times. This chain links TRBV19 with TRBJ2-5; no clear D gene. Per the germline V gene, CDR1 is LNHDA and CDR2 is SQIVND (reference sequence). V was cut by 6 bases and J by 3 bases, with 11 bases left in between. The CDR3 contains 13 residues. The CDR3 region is CASRGNLKETQYF. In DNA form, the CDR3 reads TGTGCCAGTAGGGGAAACTTAAAAGAGACCCAGTACTTC.

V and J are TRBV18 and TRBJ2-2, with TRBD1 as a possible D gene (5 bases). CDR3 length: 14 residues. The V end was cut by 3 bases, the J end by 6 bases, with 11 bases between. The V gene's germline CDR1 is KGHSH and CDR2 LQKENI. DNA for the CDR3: TGTGCCAGCTCACCCTTTACAGGCGCCGGGGAGCTGTTTTTT. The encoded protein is CASSPFTGAGELFF. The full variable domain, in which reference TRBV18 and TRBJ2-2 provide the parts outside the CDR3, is NAGVMQNPRHLVRRRGQEARLRCSPMKGHSHVYWYRQLPEEGLKFMVYLQKENIIDESGMPKERFSAEFPKEGPSILRIQQVVRGDSAAYFCASSPFTGAGELFFGEGSRLTVL.

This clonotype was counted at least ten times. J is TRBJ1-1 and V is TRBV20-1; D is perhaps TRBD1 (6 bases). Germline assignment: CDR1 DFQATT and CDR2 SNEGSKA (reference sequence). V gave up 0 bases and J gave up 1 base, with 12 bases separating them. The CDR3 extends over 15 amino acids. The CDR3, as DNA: TGCAGTGCTAGAGATCGAAGACAGGCGAACACTGAAGCTTTCTTT. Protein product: CSARDRRQANTEAFF.

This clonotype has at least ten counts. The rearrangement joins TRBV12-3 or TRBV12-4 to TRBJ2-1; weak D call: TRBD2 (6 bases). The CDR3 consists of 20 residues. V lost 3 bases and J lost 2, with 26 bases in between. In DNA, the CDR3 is TGTGCCAGCAGTTTCCTTATCGGGGCGGACTTACGGGGGACCTACAATGAGCAGTTCTTC. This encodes CASSFLIGADLRGTYNEQFF.

The DNA for the CDR3 is TGCGCCAGCAGCTGGGGCGGGAGCGGCACAGATACGCAGTATTTT. Translation gives CASSWGGSGTDTQYF. V is TRBV5-1 and J is TRBJ2-3; 7 nucleotides agree with TRBD2. V lost 3 bases and J lost 1; bases outside the gene matches: 5. The CDR3 is 15 residues long. Germline CDR1 and CDR2: SGHRS and YFSETQ.

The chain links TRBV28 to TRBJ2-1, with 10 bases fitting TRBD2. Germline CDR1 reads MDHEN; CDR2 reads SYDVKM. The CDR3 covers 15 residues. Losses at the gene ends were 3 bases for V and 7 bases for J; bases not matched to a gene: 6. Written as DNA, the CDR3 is TGTGCCAGCAGTTTGTCTAGCGGGAGACGAAATGAGCAGTTCTTC. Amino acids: CASSLSSGRRNEQFF.

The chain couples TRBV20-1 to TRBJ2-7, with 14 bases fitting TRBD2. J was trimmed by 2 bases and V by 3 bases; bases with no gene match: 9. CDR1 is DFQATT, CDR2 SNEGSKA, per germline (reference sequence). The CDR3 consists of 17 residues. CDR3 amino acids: CSASNFGLAGGTYEQYF. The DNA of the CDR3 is TGCAGTGCTAGTAACTTCGGACTAGCGGGGGGTACCTACGAGCAGTACTTC.

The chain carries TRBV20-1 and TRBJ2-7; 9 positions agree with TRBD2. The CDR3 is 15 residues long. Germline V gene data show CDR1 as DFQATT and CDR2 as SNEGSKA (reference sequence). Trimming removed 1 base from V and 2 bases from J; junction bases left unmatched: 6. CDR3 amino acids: CSARGLAGKTYEQYF. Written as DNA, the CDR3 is TGCAGTGCTAGAGGGCTAGCGGGGAAGACCTACGAGCAGTACTTC.

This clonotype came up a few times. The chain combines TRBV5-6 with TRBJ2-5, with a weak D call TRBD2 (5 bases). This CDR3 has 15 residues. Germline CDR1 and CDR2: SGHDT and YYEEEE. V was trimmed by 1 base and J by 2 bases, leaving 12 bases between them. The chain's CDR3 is CASSLSGTKQETQYF. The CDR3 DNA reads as TGTGCCAGCAGCTTGTCGGGAACCAAACAAGAGACCCAGTACTTC.

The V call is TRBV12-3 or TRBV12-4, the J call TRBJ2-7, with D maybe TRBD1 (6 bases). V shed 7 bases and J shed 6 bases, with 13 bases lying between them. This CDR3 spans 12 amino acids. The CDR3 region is CASTTQGFEQYF. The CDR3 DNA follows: TGTGCCAGCACCACACAGGGCTTCGAGCAGTACTTC.

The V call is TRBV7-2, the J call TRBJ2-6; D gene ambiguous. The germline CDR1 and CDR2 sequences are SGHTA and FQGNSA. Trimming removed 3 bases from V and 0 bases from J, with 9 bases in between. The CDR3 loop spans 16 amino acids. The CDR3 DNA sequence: TGTACCAGCAGCTTGTCTATCAGCTCTGGGGCCAACGTCCTGACTTTC. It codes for CTSSLSISSGANVLTF.

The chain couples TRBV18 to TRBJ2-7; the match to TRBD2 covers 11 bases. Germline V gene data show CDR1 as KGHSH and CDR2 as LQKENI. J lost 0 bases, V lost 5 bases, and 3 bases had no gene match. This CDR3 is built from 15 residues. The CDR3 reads CASSTGLADSYEQYF. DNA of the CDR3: TGTGCCAGCTCAACGGGACTAGCGGACTCCTACGAGCAGTACTTC. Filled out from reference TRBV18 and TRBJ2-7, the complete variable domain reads NAGVMQNPRHLVRRRGQEARLRCSPMKGHSHVYWYRQLPEEGLKFMVYLQKENIIDESGMPKERFSAEFPKEGPSILRIQQVVRGDSAAYFCASSTGLADSYEQYFGPGTRLTVT.

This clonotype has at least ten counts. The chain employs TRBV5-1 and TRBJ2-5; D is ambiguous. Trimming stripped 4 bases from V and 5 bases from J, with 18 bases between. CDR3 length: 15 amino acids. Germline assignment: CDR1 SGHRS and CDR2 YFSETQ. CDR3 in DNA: TGCGCCAGCAGCCAAAACCCCCCCTTACAGGAGACCCAGTACTTC. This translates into CASSQNPPLQETQYF.

The CDR3 sequence: CASSPRTSWHEQFF. The CDR3 DNA sequence: TGTGCCAGCAGTCCCCGGACTAGCTGGCATGAGCAGTTCTTC. This chain links TRBV27 with TRBJ2-1; 8 bases agree with TRBD2. The ends lost 5 bases at V and 8 bases at J; junction bases unmatched: 8. The CDR3 covers 14 residues. Germline V gene lookup returns CDR1 MNHEY and CDR2 SMNVEV (reference sequence).